Sequencing of this TCR beta chain was carried out in a study of cytomegalovirus exposure and HLA in healthy donors. Notes on the study in general: The dataset shows that most TCR sequences were rare, while some public TCRs occurred in many donors. In vitro checks showed that a few CMV-associated chains really do target CMV antigens. Reports indicated that the classifier achieved high specificity and sensitivity in diagnosing cytomegalovirus status. Altogether, 150 to 200 TCR beta chains were recorded as cytomegalovirus-associated.

With regard to this clone: Its antigen remains unidentified.

The germline CDR1 and CDR2 sequences are GTSNPN and SVGIG (reference sequence). The CDR3 spans 15 residues. Trimming took off 0 bases at V and 2 bases at J, with 12 bases between the two ends. Only in-frame clones appear in the TCRdb table, and some are missing; sequencing was by immunoSEQ multiplex PCR. There are under 80,000 clones in the sample; more than 70% occur only once, and about 1.2% lies in the top ten. Source material: PBMCs. V gene TRBV30 combines with J gene TRBJ2-3; possibly TRBD2 for D (5 bases). This TCR was sampled from a woman under 30 in good health and CMV-seronegative. DNA of the CDR3: TGTGCCTGGAGTGTGCTGTCCGGACTCACAGATACGCAGTATTTT. Encoded protein: CAWSVLSGLTDTQYF.